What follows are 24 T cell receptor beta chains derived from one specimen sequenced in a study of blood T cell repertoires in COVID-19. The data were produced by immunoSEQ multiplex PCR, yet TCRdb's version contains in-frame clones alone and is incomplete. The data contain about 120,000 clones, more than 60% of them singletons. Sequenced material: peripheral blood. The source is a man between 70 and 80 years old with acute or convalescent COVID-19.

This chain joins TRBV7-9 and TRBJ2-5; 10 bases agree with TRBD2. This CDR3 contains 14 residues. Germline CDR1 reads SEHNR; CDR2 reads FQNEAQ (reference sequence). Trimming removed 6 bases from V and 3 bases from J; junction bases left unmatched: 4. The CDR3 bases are TGTGCCAGCAGGACTAGCGGGTCGAAAGAGACCCAGTACTTC. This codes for CASRTSGSKETQYF.

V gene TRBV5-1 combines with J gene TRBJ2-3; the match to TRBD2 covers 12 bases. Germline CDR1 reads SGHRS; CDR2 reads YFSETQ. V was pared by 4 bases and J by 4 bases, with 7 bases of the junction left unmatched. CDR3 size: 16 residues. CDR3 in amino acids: CASSKTSGGRADTQYF. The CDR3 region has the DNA TGCGCCAGCAGCAAGACTAGCGGGGGAAGGGCAGATACGCAGTATTTT. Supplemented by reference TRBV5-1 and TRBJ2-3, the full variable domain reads KAGVTQTPRYLIKTRGQQVTLSCSPISGHRSVSWYQQTPGQGLQFLFEYFSETQRNKGNFPGRFSGRQFSNSRSEMNVSTLELGDSALYLCASSKTSGGRADTQYFGPGTRLTVL.

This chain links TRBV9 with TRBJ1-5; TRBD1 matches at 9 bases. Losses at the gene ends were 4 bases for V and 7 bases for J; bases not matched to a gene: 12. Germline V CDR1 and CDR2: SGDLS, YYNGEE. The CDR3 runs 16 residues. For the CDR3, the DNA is TGTGCCAGCAGCCCTACCGGGACAGGGCTGTACCAGCCCCAGCATTTT. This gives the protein CASSPTGTGLYQPQHF.

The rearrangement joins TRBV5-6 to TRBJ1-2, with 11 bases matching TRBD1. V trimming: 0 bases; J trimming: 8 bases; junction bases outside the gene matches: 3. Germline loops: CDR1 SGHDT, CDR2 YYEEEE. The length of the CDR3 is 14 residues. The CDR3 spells CASSLVGTGGGYTF. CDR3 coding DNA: TGTGCCAGCAGCTTGGTTGGGACAGGGGGGGGCTACACCTTC.

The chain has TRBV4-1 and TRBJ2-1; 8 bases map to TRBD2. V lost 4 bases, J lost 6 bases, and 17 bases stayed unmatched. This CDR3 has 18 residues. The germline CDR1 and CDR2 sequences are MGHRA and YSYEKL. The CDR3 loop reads CASSRTDGGAPLGNEQFF. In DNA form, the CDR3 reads TGCGCCAGCAGCCGGACGGACGGGGGGGCCCCTTTGGGCAATGAGCAGTTCTTC.

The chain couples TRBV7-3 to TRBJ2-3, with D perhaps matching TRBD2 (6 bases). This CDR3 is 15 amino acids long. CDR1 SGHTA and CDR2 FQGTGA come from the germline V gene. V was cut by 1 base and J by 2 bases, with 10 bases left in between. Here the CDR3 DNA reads TGTGCCAGCAGCTTAAGGCGGGGATCCACAGATACGCAGTATTTT. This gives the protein CASSLRRGSTDTQYF.

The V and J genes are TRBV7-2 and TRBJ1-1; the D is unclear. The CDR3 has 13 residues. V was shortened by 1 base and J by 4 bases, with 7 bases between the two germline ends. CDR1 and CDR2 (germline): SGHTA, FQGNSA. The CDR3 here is CASSLGPITEAFF. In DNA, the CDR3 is TGTGCCAGCAGCTTAGGCCCTATCACTGAAGCTTTCTTT.

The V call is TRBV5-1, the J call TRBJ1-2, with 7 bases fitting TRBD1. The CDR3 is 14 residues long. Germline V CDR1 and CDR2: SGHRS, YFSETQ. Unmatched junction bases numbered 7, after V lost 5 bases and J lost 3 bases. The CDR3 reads CASRGQNPHYGYTF. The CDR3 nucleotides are TGCGCCAGCAGGGGACAGAATCCCCACTATGGCTACACCTTC.

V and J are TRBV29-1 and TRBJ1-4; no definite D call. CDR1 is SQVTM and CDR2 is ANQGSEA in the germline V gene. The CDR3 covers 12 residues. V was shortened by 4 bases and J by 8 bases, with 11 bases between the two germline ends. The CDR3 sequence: CSVVNPVEKLFF. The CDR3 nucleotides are TGCAGCGTTGTGAACCCAGTGGAAAAACTGTTTTTT.

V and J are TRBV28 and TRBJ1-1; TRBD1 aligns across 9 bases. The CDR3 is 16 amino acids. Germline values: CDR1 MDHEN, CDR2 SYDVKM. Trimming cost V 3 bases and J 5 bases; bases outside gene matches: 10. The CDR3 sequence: CASSFLAQGAGTEAFF. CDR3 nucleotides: TGTGCCAGCAGTTTCCTCGCACAGGGGGCCGGAACTGAAGCTTTCTTT.

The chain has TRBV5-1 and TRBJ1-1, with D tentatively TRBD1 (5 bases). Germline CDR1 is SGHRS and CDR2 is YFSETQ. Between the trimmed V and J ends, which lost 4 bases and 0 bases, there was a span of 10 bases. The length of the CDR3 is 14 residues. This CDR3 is CASSPRDLNTEAFF. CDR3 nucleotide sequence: TGCGCCAGCAGCCCCAGGGATTTGAACACTGAAGCTTTCTTT.

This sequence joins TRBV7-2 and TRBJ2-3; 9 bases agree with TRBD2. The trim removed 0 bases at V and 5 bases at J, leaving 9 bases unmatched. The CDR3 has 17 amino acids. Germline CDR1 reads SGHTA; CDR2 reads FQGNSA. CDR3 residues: CASSLALTSGRLDTQYF. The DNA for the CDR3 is TGTGCCAGCAGCTTAGCGCTAACTAGCGGGCGACTAGATACGCAGTATTTT. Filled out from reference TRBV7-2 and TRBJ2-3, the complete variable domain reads GAGVSQSPSNKVTEKGKDVELRCDPISGHTALYWYRQSLGQGLEFLIYFQGNSAPDKSGLPSDRFSAERTGGSVSTLTIQRTQQEDSAVYLCASSLALTSGRLDTQYFGPGTRLTVL.

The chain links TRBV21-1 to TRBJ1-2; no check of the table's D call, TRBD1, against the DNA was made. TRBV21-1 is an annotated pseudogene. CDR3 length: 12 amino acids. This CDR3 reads CASSGRLYGYTF. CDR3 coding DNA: TGTGCCAGCAGCGGGCGTCTCTATGGCTACACCTTC.

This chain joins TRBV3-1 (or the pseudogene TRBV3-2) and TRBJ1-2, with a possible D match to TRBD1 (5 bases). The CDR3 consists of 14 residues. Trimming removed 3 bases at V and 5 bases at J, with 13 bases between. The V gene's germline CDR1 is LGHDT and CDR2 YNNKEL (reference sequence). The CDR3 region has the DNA TGTGCCAGCAGCCAGGAGGGGAGAGGGTATGGCTACACCTTC. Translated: CASSQEGRGYGYTF.

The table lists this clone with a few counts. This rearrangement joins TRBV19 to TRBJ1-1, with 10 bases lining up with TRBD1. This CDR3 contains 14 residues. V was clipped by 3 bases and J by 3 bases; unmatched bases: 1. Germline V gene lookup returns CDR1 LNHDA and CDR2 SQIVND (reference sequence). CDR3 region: CASSMDRGDTEAFF. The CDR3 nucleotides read TGTGCCAGTAGTATGGACAGGGGGGACACTGAAGCTTTCTTT. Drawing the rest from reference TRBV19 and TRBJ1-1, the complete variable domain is DGGITQSPKYLFRKEGQNVTLSCEQNLNHDAMYWYRQDPGQGLRLIYYSQIVNDFQKGDIAEGYSVSREKKESFPLTVTSAQKNPTAFYLCASSMDRGDTEAFFGQGTRLTVV.

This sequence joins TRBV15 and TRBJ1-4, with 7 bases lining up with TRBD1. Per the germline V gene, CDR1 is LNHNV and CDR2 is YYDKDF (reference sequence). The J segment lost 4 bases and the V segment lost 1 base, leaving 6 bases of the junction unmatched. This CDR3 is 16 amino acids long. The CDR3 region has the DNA TGTGCCACCAGCAGAGTTACAGGGGCGATTAATGAAAAACTGTTTTTT. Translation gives CATSRVTGAINEKLFF.

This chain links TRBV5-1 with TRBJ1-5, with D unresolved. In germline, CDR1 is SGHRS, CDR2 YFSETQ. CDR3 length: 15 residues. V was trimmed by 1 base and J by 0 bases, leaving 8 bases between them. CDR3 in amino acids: CASSLMGNSNQPQHF. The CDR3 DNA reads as TGCGCCAGCAGCTTGATGGGCAATAGCAATCAGCCCCAGCATTTT.

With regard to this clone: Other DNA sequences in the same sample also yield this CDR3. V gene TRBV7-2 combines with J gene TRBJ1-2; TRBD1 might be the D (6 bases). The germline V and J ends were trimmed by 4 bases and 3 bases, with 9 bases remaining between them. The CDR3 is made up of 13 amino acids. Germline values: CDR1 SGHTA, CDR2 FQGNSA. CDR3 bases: TGTGCCAGCAGCTCAGGGGTAGACTATGGCTACACCTTC. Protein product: CASSSGVDYGYTF.

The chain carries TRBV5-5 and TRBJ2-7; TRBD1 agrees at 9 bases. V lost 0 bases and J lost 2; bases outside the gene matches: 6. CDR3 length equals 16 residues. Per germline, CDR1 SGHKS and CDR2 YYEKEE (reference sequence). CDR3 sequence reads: CASSLATGGFAYEQYF. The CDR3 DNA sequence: TGTGCCAGCAGCTTGGCGACAGGGGGGTTCGCCTACGAGCAGTACTTC.

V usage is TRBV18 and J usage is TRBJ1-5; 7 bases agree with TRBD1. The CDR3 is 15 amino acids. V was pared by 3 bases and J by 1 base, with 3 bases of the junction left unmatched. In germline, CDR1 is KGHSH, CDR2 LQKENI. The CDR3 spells CASSPGQVSNQPQHF. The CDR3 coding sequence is TGTGCCAGCTCACCCGGACAGGTCAGCAATCAGCCCCAGCATTTT. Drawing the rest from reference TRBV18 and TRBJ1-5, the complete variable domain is NAGVMQNPRHLVRRRGQEARLRCSPMKGHSHVYWYRQLPEEGLKFMVYLQKENIIDESGMPKERFSAEFPKEGPSILRIQQVVRGDSAAYFCASSPGQVSNQPQHFGDGTRLSIL.

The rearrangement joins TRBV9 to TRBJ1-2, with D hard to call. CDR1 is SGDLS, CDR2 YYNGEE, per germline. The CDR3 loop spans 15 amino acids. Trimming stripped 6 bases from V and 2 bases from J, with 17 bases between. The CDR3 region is CASTSLMHGNYGYTF. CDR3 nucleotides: TGTGCCAGCACATCTCTTATGCACGGGAACTATGGCTACACCTTC.

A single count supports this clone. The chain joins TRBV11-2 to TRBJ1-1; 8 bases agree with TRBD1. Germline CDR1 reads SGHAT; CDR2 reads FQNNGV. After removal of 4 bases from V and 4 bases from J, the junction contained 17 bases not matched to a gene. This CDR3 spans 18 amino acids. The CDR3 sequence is CASSSLFPRTGRGTEAFF. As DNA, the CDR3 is TGTGCCAGCAGCTCTCTATTTCCTCGGACAGGGAGGGGCACTGAAGCTTTCTTT.

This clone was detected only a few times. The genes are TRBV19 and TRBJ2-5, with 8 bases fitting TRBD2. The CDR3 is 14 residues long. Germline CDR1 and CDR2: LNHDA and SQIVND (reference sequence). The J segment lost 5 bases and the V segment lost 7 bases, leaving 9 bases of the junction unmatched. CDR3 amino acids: CASTGGGRRETQYF. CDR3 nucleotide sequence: TGTGCCAGTACCGGGGGGGGGAGACGGGAGACCCAGTACTTC.

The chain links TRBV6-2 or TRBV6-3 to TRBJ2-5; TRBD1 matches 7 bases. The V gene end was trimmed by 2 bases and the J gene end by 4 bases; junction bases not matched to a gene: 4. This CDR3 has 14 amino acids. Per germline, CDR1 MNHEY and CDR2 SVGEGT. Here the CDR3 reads CASSYVGQRETQYF. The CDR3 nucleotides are TGTGCCAGCAGTTACGTGGGACAGAGAGAGACCCAGTACTTC.